This entry describes one T cell receptor (beta chain). The table lists this clone with a few counts. The antigen it recognizes is unknown. No clone much larger than this one lies a single base away; base qualities are absent. Germline trimming: 2 bases from V, 6 bases from J; junction bases outside gene matches: 3. The germline V gene (reference sequence) specifies LNHDA as CDR1 and SQIVND as CDR2. There are 14 amino acids in the CDR3, from cysteine to phenylalanine inclusive. Here the CDR3 DNA is all that survives: 42 bases in frame from base 1. The data belong to a study of T cell changes during pregnancy in multiple sclerosis (dated by TCRdb to between 2019 and 2020). About the study as a whole: Changes in the T cell repertoire over the course of pregnancy were examined in this study in women with multiple sclerosis.

Library preparation used the immunoSEQ multiplex PCR assay. TCRdb's version of the immuneACCESS table is confined to in-frame rearrangements and falls short of the full clone set. An unresolved V gene accounts for under half of the shortfall where checked; the remainder is of unknown origin. The sample table holds approximately 70,000 clones, of which approximately 88% were seen once. About 0.9% of the sample comes from the top ten. The TCR sequence derives from a female donor in good health, enrolled as a control in a pregnancy study. The rearranged segments are TRBV19 and TRBJ2-7; 11 bases in the middle match TRBD1. Sequenced here: peripheral blood, sampled in the first trimester of pregnancy. The DNA is as follows: TGTGCCAGTAGTATACGGGACAGGGGGGGCGAGCAGTACTTC. This translates into CASSIRDRGGEQYF.